This T cell receptor (beta chain) was recorded in a study of blood T cell repertoires in COVID-19. This clone came up many times. CDR3 length equals 21 residues. Assay: immunoSEQ multiplex PCR; the TCRdb copy retains only in-frame clones and omits some. There are roughly 200,000 clones in the sample; more than 70% occur only once, and 6% to 6.5% lies in the top ten. V usage is TRBV21-1 and J usage is TRBJ2-7; the table's D call of TRBD1 was not tested on the DNA. TRBV21-1 is described as a pseudogene. The sample taken for sequencing was PBMCs or T cells enriched from blood (not recorded which). The sequence was collected from a man aged 35 to 55 who had recovered from COVID-19. The DNA for the CDR3 is TGTGCCAGCAGCAAAGGAAAGCGTTGGACAGGGGCTAACCTAAGCTCCTACGAGCAGTACTTC. This encodes CASSKGKRWTGANLSSYEQYF.